The clone carrying this T cell receptor beta chain was seen once. At one end the junction does not follow the germline gene, possibly because of a read error. Additional DNA sequences in this sample encode the identical CDR3. The data were obtained in a study of blood T cell repertoires in COVID-19. Study information: From T cells, B-cell-depleted T cells, or PBMCs came the material, which was cDNA or gDNA.

Seattle's cohort entered during active infection and was followed longitudinally. CDR1 is SGHRS, CDR2 YFSETQ, per germline. The CDR3 extends over 16 amino acids. Per the original methods: Reference gene primer amplification gave nucleated cell count estimates. The assay was immunoSEQ multiplex PCR, and TCRdb's table has in-frame clones only and misses some. That table supplies the V and J calls and clone size; D and trimming were determined from the DNA. The repertoire holds roughly 200,000 clones, with roughly 77% as singletons. The rearrangement uses TRBV5-1 and TRBJ1-4; TRBD1 aligns across 7 bases. This clonotype was obtained from a woman aged 40 to 50 with COVID-19, enrolled during active disease. Sample: peripheral blood. The CDR3 here is CASSLRVDRADEKLFF. The CDR3 region has the DNA TGCGCCAGCAGCTTGCGGGTTGACAGGGCAGATGAAAAACTATTTTTT. The variable domain in full, with the rest retrieved from reference TRBV5-1 and TRBJ1-4, is KAGVTQTPRYLIKTRGQQVTLSCSPISGHRSVSWYQQTPGQGLQFLFEYFSETQRNKGNFPGRFSGRQFSNSRSEMNVSTLELGDSALYLCASSLRVDRADEKLFFGSGTQLSVL.